This T cell receptor beta chain was captured in a study of blood T cell repertoires in COVID-19 (dated by TCRdb to between 2020 and 2021). Regarding the study in general: Samples covering the acute and convalescent phases of COVID-19 were provided by collaborators in the United States, Italy and Spain. The prospective study material was composed of cDNA or gDNA derived from T cells, B-cell-depleted T cells, or PBMCs. The dataset comprised deeply sampled blood TCRbeta repertoires from subjects exposed to, actively infected with, or recovered from COVID-19. The repertoires were released in a freely available public database intended as a resource for research on the immune response to SARS-CoV-2. The samples were drawn from the first 160 participants of the ongoing ImmuneRACE study and from 950 to 1,500 subjects provided by 6 global collaborators. Sample metadata almost always included a de-identified subject ID, COVID-19 status, age in years and sex. HLA class I and class II types, where available, came from metadata supplied by the sample provider rather than from assay-based typing. What the authors observed across the whole study: How much clinical and demographic metadata was included differed by source and by participant, and the metadata was provided uncurated.

As to this clone: The specificity of this receptor is unknown. No much larger clone exists at a distance of one base, and base qualities are not known.

Participants in the prospective study were aged about 18 to 95 years, lived in over 20 United States geographic areas, and enrolled through a virtual design. Cohort assignment in the prospective study relied on participant-reported clinical history from a screening survey and a study questionnaire. ImmuneRACE Cohort 3 recovered participants were defined by two consecutive negative NP/OP PCR tests, healthcare professional clearance, or symptom resolution. Mobile phlebotomists in the prospective study collected whole blood, serum and a nasopharyngeal or oropharyngeal swab from every participant. Prospective study participants could optionally give additional blood draws and questionnaires over an approximately 2-month period. Before DNA extraction, blood samples from the prospective study were shipped at room temperature or frozen. TCRbeta CDR3 regions were amplified from genomic DNA by means of the immunoSEQ Assay, a bias-controlled multiplex PCR. The source study handled its data this way. The number of nucleated cells in each sample was estimated from the amplification of reference gene primers within the assay. To quantify the absolute abundance of each unique TCRbeta CDR3 rearrangement, sequence reads were collapsed and filtered. For each sample, productive Simpson clonality was calculated as the square root of Simpson's diversity index over productive rearrangements. TCRdb stores this immuneACCESS table with in-frame sequences only. Part of the clones is absent; in the studies checked, under half of the shortfall reflects unresolved V genes, and no reason is known for the rest. The DNA was the basis for D and trimming; V, J and clone size are from that table. Counted in this sample were fewer than 250,000 clones; 84% of them appeared once. 6.8% of the sample goes to the ten largest clones.

Inclusive of the bounding cysteine and phenylalanine, the CDR3 is 13 residues long. Here the CDR3 DNA is all that survives: 39 bases in frame from base 1. CDR1 SGHVS and CDR2 FQNEAQ are derived from the germline V gene. At the junction V is shortened by 5 bases and J by 6 bases; bases outside the gene matches: 4. The chain is encoded by TRBV7-8 joined to TRBJ2-1, and TRBD1 matches 7 of the central bases. This clonotype originated in a woman aged 40 to 50 who had recovered from COVID-19. Sequencing input: PBMCs or T cells enriched from blood (not recorded which). The nucleotides read TGTGCCAGCAGCCCGAGACAGGGCAATGAGCAGTTCTTC. This codes for CASSPRQGNEQFF.